The 9 T cell receptor beta chains reported below all come from one sample, sequenced in a study of T cell changes during pregnancy in multiple sclerosis. Assay used: immunoSEQ multiplex PCR; TCRdb lists only in-frame clones, some missing. This table has approximately 59,000 clones, 93% appearing once. Specimen: CD4+ T cells from peripheral blood mononuclear cells, collected before pregnancy. All receptors come from a female donor with multiple sclerosis, enrolled in a pregnancy study.

This clone has only a few counts. The J gene is TRBJ2-7, the V gene TRBV10-1; D call uncertain. The germline V gene encodes CDR1 WNHNN and CDR2 SYGVQD (reference sequence). Trimming removed 10 bases from V and 4 bases from J, with 14 bases in between. The CDR3 extends over 12 amino acids. CDR3 DNA: TGCGCCATCTCGGGTATCCCTTACGAGCAGTACTTC. Amino acids: CAISGIPYEQYF.

The chain links TRBV29-1 to TRBJ1-1; perhaps TRBD1 as D (6 bases). Germline CDR1 SQVTM, CDR2 ANQGSEA. The CDR3 loop spans 13 amino acids. V lost 4 bases, J lost 6 bases, and 15 bases lay in between. CDR3 DNA: TGCAGCGTTGGTTACAGGGCAGGGGCTGAAGCTTTCTTT. Encoded protein: CSVGYRAGAEAFF.

The chain joins TRBV7-3 to TRBJ2-5; no clear D gene. The CDR3 has 15 residues. Trimming shortened V by 2 bases and J by 1 base, and 11 bases separated the two germline ends. From germline, CDR1 is SGHTA and CDR2 FQGTGA. The CDR3 DNA reads as TGTGCCAGCAGCTTACGCGGTACTTTCCAAGAGACCCAGTACTTC. Protein product: CASSLRGTFQETQYF.

V is TRBV5-6 and J is TRBJ2-1, with D perhaps matching TRBD1 (6 bases). In germline, CDR1 is SGHDT, CDR2 YYEEEE. CDR3 length equals 16 residues. V dropped 0 bases and J dropped 7 bases, with 17 bases sitting between them. Written as DNA, the CDR3 is TGTGCCAGCAGCTTGGATCAGGGGCGCGCTTGGAATGAGCAGTTCTTC. This translates into CASSLDQGRAWNEQFF.

This chain joins TRBV7-6 and TRBJ2-6, with D unresolved. The germline V and J ends were trimmed by 2 bases and 0 bases, with 8 bases remaining between them. Germline V gene data show CDR1 as SGHVS and CDR2 as FNYEAQ. This CDR3 contains 16 residues. CDR3 in amino acids: CASSLSTGSGANVLTF. CDR3 in DNA: TGTGCCAGCAGCTTATCCACGGGCTCTGGGGCCAACGTCCTGACTTTC.

V gene TRBV9 combines with J gene TRBJ2-1; TRBD2 matches at 11 bases. With V trimmed by 4 bases and J by 4 bases, 7 bases remained unmatched. The CDR3 is made up of 16 amino acids. From germline, CDR1 is SGDLS and CDR2 YYNGEE. CDR3: CASSPPGTSGYNEQFF. The CDR3 DNA is TGTGCCAGCAGCCCCCCCGGGACTAGCGGATACAATGAGCAGTTCTTC.

The V gene is TRBV5-4, the J gene TRBJ1-4, with 10 bases lining up with TRBD1. This CDR3 has 16 residues. Unmatched junction bases numbered 6, after V lost 3 bases and J lost 4 bases. The V gene's germline CDR1 is SGHNT and CDR2 YYREEE (reference sequence). The CDR3 here is CASSWGQGRGNEKLFF. The CDR3 bases are TGTGCCAGCAGCTGGGGACAGGGGAGGGGTAATGAAAAACTGTTTTTT.

V is TRBV7-2 and J is TRBJ2-3; TRBD2 matches at 10 bases. Looked up from germline, CDR1 is SGHTA and CDR2 is FQGNSA. J was trimmed by 3 bases and V by 3 bases; bases with no gene match: 6. CDR3 length equals 16 residues. The chain's CDR3 is CASSFLSSGRTDTQYF. DNA of the CDR3: TGTGCCAGCAGCTTCTTGTCTAGCGGGAGAACAGATACGCAGTATTTT.

V and J are TRBV2 and TRBJ2-3; 8 bases match TRBD2. CDR1 and CDR2 (germline): SNHLY, FYNNEI. J was trimmed by 0 bases and V by 4 bases; bases with no gene match: 3. CDR3 size: 15 residues. The CDR3 DNA follows: TGTGCCAGCAGTGGACTAGCGACTAGCACAGATACGCAGTATTTT. Its protein is CASSGLATSTDTQYF.